Each of the 2 T cell receptor beta chains below was sequenced from the same sample in a study of human T cells and chemical hapten exposure. Total RNA was isolated from unfractionated whole blood. Via MiXCR, TCRdb re-called the 5' RACE reads, giving one row per CDR3 protein. The repertoire holds about 81,000 distinct CDR3 sequences, under 10% seen once, with about 2.2% in the top ten. The receptors shown here come from a male donor in good health.

Remarks on this clonotype: A much larger clone lies a single base off, so this may be a read error. Given the absence of the conserved phenylalanine or tryptophan at the CDR3 end, a read error is likely. DNA of the CDR3: TGCGCCAGCAGGGGGGACAGGCTGCACACTGAAGCTTTCTCT. Translated, it gives CASRGDRLHTEAFS. The chain is built from TRBV5-1 and TRBJ1-1; TRBD1 matches 8 bases. The length of the CDR3 is 14 residues. Germline V lookup: CDR1 SGHRS, CDR2 YFSETQ. Trimming cost V 5 bases and J 3 bases; bases outside gene matches: 6.

Ten or more counts support this clonotype. The chain carries TRBV7-9 and TRBJ2-7, with D possibly TRBD1 on 6 matching bases. Per germline, CDR1 SEHNR and CDR2 FQNEAQ (reference sequence). The CDR3 has 16 amino acids. Trimming stripped 5 bases from V and 0 bases from J, with 17 bases between. Here the CDR3 DNA reads TGTGCCAGCAGCCGCGTCTTGGCAGGGGACTCCTACGAGCAGTACTTC. This encodes CASSRVLAGDSYEQYF.